The 26 T cell receptor beta chains reported below all come from one sample, sequenced in a study of blood T cell repertoires in COVID-19. TCRdb's table, derived via immunoSEQ multiplex PCR, lists solely in-frame clones and lacks some. The data hold roughly 200,000 clones, with around four fifths observed a single time. Specimen: peripheral blood. All receptors come from an elderly woman with active or convalescent COVID-19.

The rearrangement links TRBV6-6 to TRBJ1-5; weak D call: TRBD1 (6 bases). The CDR3 spans 14 residues. CDR1 is MNHNY, CDR2 SVGAGI, per germline (reference sequence). V dropped 5 bases and J dropped 0 bases, with 8 bases sitting between them. CDR3: CASSGQYSNQPQHF. CDR3 nucleotides: TGTGCCAGCAGTGGACAGTATAGCAATCAGCCCCAGCATTTT.

The J gene is TRBJ1-1, the V gene TRBV10-3; D is ambiguous. This CDR3 spans 13 amino acids. CDR1 and CDR2 (germline): ENHRY, SYGVKD. V was pared by 0 bases and J by 4 bases, with 6 bases between. The CDR3 here is CAISESEGTEAFF. CDR3 nucleotides: TGTGCCATCAGTGAGTCGGAGGGCACTGAAGCTTTCTTT.

This clone appeared once. The CDR3 reads CASSFDPPGYGETQYF. Here the CDR3 DNA reads TGTGCCAGCAGCTTCGACCCACCCGGGTATGGGGAGACCCAGTACTTC. The chain couples TRBV7-2 to TRBJ2-5, with unresolved D. The germline gives CDR1 SGHTA, CDR2 FQGNSA. The CDR3 spans 16 residues. V lost 3 bases and J lost 5, with 19 bases in between.

The genes are TRBV5-5 and TRBJ1-2, with D possibly TRBD1 on 6 matching bases. The CDR3 sequence is 13 residues long. Trimming cost V 4 bases and J 7 bases, with 14 bases left between them. From germline, CDR1 is SGHKS and CDR2 YYEKEE (reference sequence). The CDR3 loop is CASSPTGTLGYTF. CDR3 DNA: TGTGCCAGCAGCCCAACAGGGACCCTTGGCTACACCTTC. The variable domain in full, with the rest retrieved from reference TRBV5-5 and TRBJ1-2, is DAGVTQSPTHLIKTRGQQVTLRCSPISGHKSVSWYQQVLGQGPQFIFQYYEKEERGRGNFPDRFSARQFPNYSSELNVNALLLGDSALYLCASSPTGTLGYTFGSGTRLTVV.

V and J are TRBV5-8 and TRBJ2-2, with D maybe TRBD2 (6 bases). Germline V gene data show CDR1 as SGHTS and CDR2 as YDEGEE. Between the trimmed V and J ends, which lost 10 bases and 7 bases, there was a span of 29 bases. This CDR3 region has 17 residues. Here the CDR3 reads CASVLPGDVPVVGELFF. The CDR3, as DNA: TGTGCCTCCGTCCTTCCGGGAGACGTCCCTGTTGTCGGGGAGCTGTTTTTT.

The J gene is TRBJ2-5, the V gene TRBV2; 9 nucleotides align to TRBD2. Germline V lookup: CDR1 SNHLY, CDR2 FYNNEI. J gave up 1 base and V 5 bases, and 2 bases lay outside the gene matches. The length of the CDR3 is 14 residues. The CDR3 reads CASSNSGGQETQYF. The CDR3 nucleotides are TGTGCCAGCAGTAATAGCGGGGGCCAAGAGACCCAGTACTTC.

The chain uses TRBV6-5 and TRBJ1-3, with TRBD1 matching over 8 bases. The CDR3 has 14 amino acids. The V gene end was trimmed by 5 bases and the J gene end by 4 bases; junction bases not matched to a gene: 4. Germline CDR1 reads MNHEY; CDR2 reads SVGAGI. CDR3 region: CASSLDRAGNTIYF. The CDR3 DNA reads TGTGCCAGCAGTCTGGACAGGGCCGGAAACACCATATATTTT.

This chain connects TRBV5-5 to TRBJ1-1, with 7 bases lining up with TRBD1. The trim removed 4 bases at V and 4 bases at J, leaving 10 bases unmatched. The CDR3 loop spans 15 amino acids. Germline V gene sequence: CDR1 SGHKS, CDR2 YYEKEE (reference sequence). CDR3 bases: TGTGCCAGCAGCAGGTCACCTTCAGGGGGCACTGAAGCTTTCTTT. Encoded protein: CASSRSPSGGTEAFF.

The chain carries TRBV18 and TRBJ1-2; tentative D call: TRBD1 (6 bases). The CDR3 is 16 residues long. V lost 0 bases and J lost 4, with 15 bases in between. Germline V gene data show CDR1 as KGHSH and CDR2 as LQKENI. CDR3 amino acids: CASSPPGGGEGYGYTF. The CDR3 bases are TGTGCCAGCTCACCACCGGGCGGGGGCGAAGGCTATGGCTACACCTTC.

A single count supports this clone. The chain is built from TRBV29-1 and TRBJ2-1, with 9 bases that match TRBD2. The CDR3 spans 15 residues. Unmatched junction bases numbered 12, after V lost 6 bases and J lost 6 bases. Germline assignment: CDR1 SQVTM and CDR2 ANQGSEA. The CDR3 DNA sequence: TGCAGCGTCGAAATGACTAGCGGTAGAAGCAATGAGCAGTTCTTC. Protein sequence: CSVEMTSGRSNEQFF.

This sequence joins TRBV7-2 and TRBJ1-4; perhaps TRBD1 as D (6 bases). CDR1 SGHTA and CDR2 FQGNSA come from the germline V gene. The CDR3 consists of 13 residues. V was cut by 5 bases and J by 10 bases, with 14 bases left in between. CDR3 in amino acids: CASSPDSGGKLFF. The CDR3 DNA follows: TGTGCCAGCAGCCCGGACAGCGGGGGAAAACTGTTTTTT.

This chain uses TRBV9 with TRBJ2-7; possibly TRBD1 for D (5 bases). V lost 4 bases, J lost 3 bases, and 17 bases lay in between. The CDR3 is 15 residues long. Germline V gene data show CDR1 as SGDLS and CDR2 as YYNGEE. The CDR3 coding sequence is TGTGCCAGCAGCCCCCGGCAGCAGGGCATCTACGAGCAGTACTTC. The encoded protein is CASSPRQQGIYEQYF.

This clone was counted once. V is TRBV4-3 and J is TRBJ2-1; 10 nucleotides match TRBD1. CDR1 is LGHNA, CDR2 YSLEER, per germline. This CDR3 is 16 amino acids long. The trim removed 0 bases at V and 10 bases at J, leaving 9 bases unmatched. The CDR3 sequence is CASSQEGTGARDEQFF. Here the CDR3 DNA reads TGCGCCAGCAGCCAAGAAGGGACAGGGGCGCGGGACGAGCAGTTCTTC.

This clone was seen only a few times. This chain links TRBV6-5 with TRBJ1-5; the D gene is possibly TRBD1 (5 bases). V was cut by 5 bases and J by 9 bases, with 17 bases left in between. The CDR3 extends over 14 amino acids. CDR1 and CDR2 (germline): MNHEY, SVGAGI. In nucleotides, the CDR3 is TGTGCCAGCAGTCCAGGGTTCGGAAATGGGCCCCAGCATTTT. Its protein is CASSPGFGNGPQHF.

This chain uses TRBV6-2 or TRBV6-3 with TRBJ2-1; 8 bases map to TRBD2. The CDR3 is made up of 16 amino acids. J gave up 7 bases and V 6 bases, and 14 bases lay outside the gene matches. The germline V gene encodes CDR1 MNHEY and CDR2 SVGEGT. The chain's CDR3 is CASSPPTGGAGNEQFF. The CDR3 bases are TGTGCCAGCAGCCCACCAACGGGGGGGGCTGGGAATGAGCAGTTCTTC.

V gene TRBV20-1 combines with J gene TRBJ1-6; D is possibly TRBD1 (5 bases). The CDR3 has 15 residues. CDR1 and CDR2 (germline): DFQATT, SNEGSKA (reference sequence). V lost 3 bases and J 2 bases, leaving 11 bases between the germline ends. The CDR3 nucleotides read TGCAGTGCTAGTGCAGGGATTACCTATAATTCACCCCTCCACTTT. Translating it yields CSASAGITYNSPLHF.

The chain links TRBV30 to TRBJ1-4; weak D call: TRBD1 (6 bases). Germline lookup yields CDR1 GTSNPN and CDR2 SVGIG (reference sequence). V gave up 7 bases and J gave up 5 bases, with 11 bases separating them. CDR3 length: 12 residues. The CDR3 spells CAFGRGNEKLFF. The CDR3 DNA reads TGTGCCTTCGGGAGGGGGAATGAAAAACTGTTTTTT.

This clone was recorded only once. V and J are TRBV27 and TRBJ2-2; TRBD2 agrees at 15 bases. Per germline, CDR1 MNHEY and CDR2 SMNVEV (reference sequence). CDR3 length: 19 residues. The V gene end was trimmed by 5 bases and the J gene end by 0 bases; junction bases not matched to a gene: 7. The DNA of the CDR3 is TGTGCCAGCAGTCCGAGGGGACTAGCGGGAGGTCCGAACACCGGGGAGCTGTTTTTT. Translated: CASSPRGLAGGPNTGELFF.

This clone was seen just once. The rearrangement joins TRBV5-1 to TRBJ2-1; D call uncertain. In germline, CDR1 is SGHRS, CDR2 YFSETQ. The V gene lost 4 bases and the J gene lost 2 bases, with 10 bases spanning the gap. The CDR3 runs 14 residues. Here the CDR3 reads CASSVTNTYNEQFF. As DNA, the CDR3 is TGCGCCAGCAGCGTGACAAACACCTACAATGAGCAGTTCTTC.

The chain has TRBV28 and TRBJ1-2; 7 bases are shared with TRBD1. With V trimmed by 3 bases and J by 4 bases, 8 bases remained unmatched. Germline V CDR1 and CDR2: MDHEN, SYDVKM. There are 15 residues in the CDR3. The CDR3 region is CASSFPTGLAYGYTF. CDR3 nucleotide sequence: TGTGCCAGCAGTTTCCCGACAGGGTTGGCCTATGGCTACACCTTC.

V gene TRBV29-1 combines with J gene TRBJ1-2, with D unclear. The CDR3 spans 15 residues. V was cut by 6 bases and J by 0 bases, with 17 bases left in between. Germline V gene data show CDR1 as SQVTM and CDR2 as ANQGSEA. The CDR3 here is CSVAVGRGANYGYTF. The CDR3 coding sequence is TGCAGCGTGGCTGTAGGACGGGGAGCTAACTATGGCTACACCTTC.

The rearrangement uses TRBV7-9 and TRBJ2-3, with TRBD2 matching 15 bases. The CDR3 has 17 residues. Germline CDR1 reads SEHNR; CDR2 reads FQNEAQ (reference sequence). V lost 4 bases, J lost 2 bases, and 4 bases stayed unmatched. The CDR3 loop is CASSSGTSGGSTDTQYF. The CDR3 nucleotides read TGTGCCAGCAGCTCCGGGACTAGCGGGGGGTCCACAGATACGCAGTATTTT.

The gene calls are TRBV30 and TRBJ1-5, with 9 positions matching TRBD1. Germline assignment: CDR1 GTSNPN and CDR2 SVGIG (reference sequence). The J segment lost 7 bases and the V segment lost 4 bases, leaving 8 bases of the junction unmatched. The CDR3 has 14 amino acids. For the CDR3, the DNA is TGTGCCTGGACAACCGGGACAGGGTCCCAGCCCCAGCATTTT. Its translation is CAWTTGTGSQPQHF.

This CDR3 reads CATSSRTGQETQYF. DNA for the CDR3: TGTGCCACCAGCTCCCGGACAGGTCAAGAGACCCAGTACTTC. V gene TRBV15 combines with J gene TRBJ2-5, with 7 bases lining up with TRBD1. The V gene end was trimmed by 5 bases and the J gene end by 2 bases; junction bases not matched to a gene: 5. There are 14 residues in the CDR3. The germline CDR1 and CDR2 sequences are LNHNV and YYDKDF (reference sequence).

V gene TRBV6-5 combines with J gene TRBJ1-4; possible D gene TRBD1, 6 bases. This CDR3 contains 14 residues. Germline V gene lookup returns CDR1 MNHEY and CDR2 SVGAGI. Trimming took off 6 bases at V and 5 bases at J, with 13 bases between the two ends. DNA of the CDR3: TGTGCCAGCAGCCTGGGACACGGGAATGAAAAACTGTTTTTT. Protein product: CASSLGHGNEKLFF.

The chain combines TRBV28 with TRBJ1-1; weak D call: TRBD1 (6 bases). The ends were cut back, 6 bases at V and 1 base at J, with 12 bases in the middle. Germline CDR1 and CDR2: MDHEN and SYDVKM. CDR3 length equals 14 residues. The CDR3 nucleotides read TGTGCCAGCAGAAACAGGGTCACGAACACTGAAGCTTTCTTT. As protein: CASRNRVTNTEAFF.